This T cell receptor (beta chain) was captured in a study of cytomegalovirus exposure and HLA in healthy donors. In the study overall: The same platform was used for the 90 to 150 validation repertoires as for the approximately 730 first-cohort repertoires, as reported in a later analysis. General observations from the study: Most sequenced TCRs were rare (though some public TCRs occurred in many donors). Reported results showed that the classifier diagnosed cytomegalovirus status with high specificity and sensitivity.

Using immunoSEQ multiplex PCR, the repertoire was profiled, and TCRdb retains in-frame clones only, with some absent. The table includes 130,000 to 150,000 clones, about 90% detected once. This CDR3 is 16 amino acids long. Trimming removed 0 bases at V and 9 bases at J, with 18 bases between. CDR1 is LNHDA, CDR2 SQIVND, per germline (reference sequence). Details on this clone: Its target is not known.

The V gene is TRBV19, the J gene TRBJ1-5; tentative D call: TRBD1 (6 bases). Sample: PBMCs. This clonotype originated in a woman between 18 and 30 years old in good health and CMV-seropositive. CDR3 nucleotides: TGTGCCAGTAGTATAGAACGGGGGGCCGGGGCAAGGCCCCAGCATTTT. Amino acids: CASSIERGAGARPQHF. Combining the CDR3 with reference TRBV19 and TRBJ1-5 gives the whole variable domain DGGITQSPKYLFRKEGQNVTLSCEQNLNHDAMYWYRQDPGQGLRLIYYSQIVNDFQKGDIAEGYSVSREKKESFPLTVTSAQKNPTAFYLCASSIERGAGARPQHFGDGTRLSIL.